This T cell receptor (beta chain) was documented in a study of regulatory T cells in long-lasting Graves disease. Overall study results and limits: Few sampled subjects may have lowered accuracy.

This clonotype was detected ten times or more. As yet, its antigen is unknown. iRepertoire HTBI primers and Arm-PCR of CDR3 regions built TCR beta libraries. TCRdb fed the multiplex PCR reads into MiXCR, producing one record per CDR3 protein. The sample holds roughly 420,000 distinct CDR3 sequences, around 15% seen once. Time point denoted: newly diagnosed GD, antithyroid drugs for less than 3 months. The TCR library was made from RNA extracted from PBMCs. A blood draw put about 10 milliliters of peripheral blood into EDTA tubes. This clonotype was obtained from a female donor with Graves disease. The sample in question was peripheral blood mononuclear cells (PBMCs), obtained at new diagnosis, from a patient treated with antithyroid drugs.

The chain's CDR3 is CASRFGLAGLTDTQYF. The CDR3 DNA reads TGTGCCAGCCGATTCGGACTAGCGGGCCTCACAGATACGCAGTATTTT. The J gene is TRBJ2-3, the V gene TRBV2, with 11 bases fitting TRBD2. CDR1 and CDR2 from the germline V gene are SNHLY and FYNNEI. This CDR3 contains 16 residues. With 8 bases clipped from V and 2 bases from J, the junction kept 9 bases outside the gene matches.